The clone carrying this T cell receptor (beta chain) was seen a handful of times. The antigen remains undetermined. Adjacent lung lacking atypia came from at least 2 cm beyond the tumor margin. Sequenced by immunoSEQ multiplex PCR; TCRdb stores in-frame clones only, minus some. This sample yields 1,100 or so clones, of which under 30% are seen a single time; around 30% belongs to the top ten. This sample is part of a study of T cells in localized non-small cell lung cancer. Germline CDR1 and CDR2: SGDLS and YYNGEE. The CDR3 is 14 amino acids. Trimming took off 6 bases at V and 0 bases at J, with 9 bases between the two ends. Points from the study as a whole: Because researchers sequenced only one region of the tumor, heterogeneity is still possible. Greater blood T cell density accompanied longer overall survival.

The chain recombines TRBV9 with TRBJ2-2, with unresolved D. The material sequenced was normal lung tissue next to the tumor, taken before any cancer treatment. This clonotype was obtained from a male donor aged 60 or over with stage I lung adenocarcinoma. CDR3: CASKPSANTGELFF. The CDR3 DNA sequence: TGTGCCAGCAAACCAAGCGCGAACACCGGGGAGCTGTTTTTT.